Sequencing of this T cell receptor (beta chain) was carried out in a study of tumor-infiltrating lymphocytes in primary liver carcinoma. Findings and caveats of the study: Pairs comparing tumor with adjacent tissue or blood overlapped less than pairs drawn from tumor regions.

Turning to this clonotype: Its matching antigen is unknown. In this CDR3 the conserved last residue, phenylalanine or tryptophan, is missing, so a read error is likely.

Unsorted whole blood yielded the blood RNA, and germline DNA was also extracted. The patients, who had chronic HBV infection, were treatment-naive (untreated). With around 520 ng total RNA as template and a constant-region primer, TCR beta cDNA was made. Sequencing libraries for TCR beta derived from three nested multiplex PCR rounds that used slightly modified ARM-PCR. Each CDR3 protein gets one entry after TCRdb re-called the multiplex PCR reads with MiXCR. The profile shows fewer than 400,000 distinct CDR3 sequences, more than 55% of them singletons. The receptor's source is a woman aged 30 to 39 with primary liver carcinoma and hepatitis B virus infection. Material: peripheral blood.

The CDR3 region is CASSFRGGRAGELFS. The CDR3 DNA sequence: TGTGCCAGCAGTTTTCGTGGCGGGAGAGCCGGGGAGCTGTTTTCT. The chain has TRBV28 and TRBJ2-2, with TRBD2 identical over 7 bases. The V gene's germline CDR1 is MDHEN and CDR2 SYDVKM. The length of the CDR3 is 15 residues. V lost 3 bases, J lost 6 bases, and 7 bases stayed unmatched.